Listed below are T cell receptor beta chains from one sample, sequenced in a study of shared clonotypes between healthy human individuals. Only in-frame clones appear in the TCRdb table, and some are missing; sequencing was by immunoSEQ multiplex PCR. The sample holds around 550,000 clones; 85% to 95% are singletons and the top ten take approximately 0.11%. Input material: naive CD8+ T cells sorted from blood. The receptors originated from a woman younger than 45 in good health. CDR3s include the opening cysteine and the closing phenylalanine or tryptophan. Fields, in order: clone size, D gene, J gene, V gene, CDR3 protein, CDR3 DNA. A D gene is named only where the DNA matches it firmly. The size of a clone is reported for some rows only, either as once, few or many, or as a class for expanded clones.

size: once; D: TRBD1; J: TRBJ2-7; V: TRBV19; CDR3: CASSTGDYEQYF; DNA: TGTGCCAGTAGCACAGGGGACTACGAGCAGTACTTC
size: NA; D: NA; J: TRBJ2-7; V: TRBV4-1; CDR3: CASSQLVHLYEQYF; DNA: TGCGCCAGCAGCCAGTTAGTGCATCTATACGAGCAGTACTTC
size: NA; D: NA; J: TRBJ1-1; V: TRBV5-5; CDR3: CASSLAKGFYTEAFF; DNA: TGTGCCAGCAGCTTGGCCAAAGGTTTTTACACTGAAGCTTTCTTT
size: NA; D: NA; J: TRBJ2-5; V: TRBV5-6; CDR3: CASTGRYQETQYF; DNA: TGTGCCAGCACGGGCCGGTACCAAGAGACCCAGTACTTC
size: NA; D: NA; J: TRBJ1-3; V: TRBV28; CDR3: CASSPGIYGNTIYF; DNA: TGTGCCAGCAGTCCCGGGATTTATGGAAACACCATATATTTT
size: once; D: NA; J: TRBJ2-6; V: TRBV28; CDR3: CASRGKRGGANVLTF; DNA: TGTGCCAGCAGGGGAAAAAGGGGTGGGGCCAACGTCCTGACTTTC
size: NA; D: NA; J: TRBJ2-2; V: TRBV27; CDR3: CASSLSALGGWDTGELFF; DNA: TGTGCCAGCAGTTTATCCGCGTTGGGGGGCTGGGACACCGGGGAGCTGTTTTTT
size: NA; D: TRBD2; J: TRBJ2-7; V: TRBV27; CDR3: CASSPGTSGSYEQYF; DNA: TGTGCCAGCAGTCCCGGGACTAGCGGCTCCTACGAGCAGTACTTC
size: NA; D: TRBD2; J: TRBJ2-7; V: TRBV28; CDR3: CASSLWGGVSGSGYEQYF; DNA: TGTGCCAGCAGTTTGTGGGGTGGGGTTAGCGGGAGTGGCTACGAGCAGTACTTC
size: once; D: TRBD1; J: TRBJ1-3; V: TRBV6-5; CDR3: CASSSGTASGNTIYF; DNA: TGTGCCAGCAGTTCCGGGACAGCCTCTGGAAACACCATATATTTT
size: NA; D: NA; J: TRBJ1-1; V: TRBV28; CDR3: CASSSLGYSNTEAFF; DNA: TGTGCCAGCAGTTCGTTGGGGTATTCGAACACTGAAGCTTTCTTT
size: NA; D: NA; J: TRBJ1-1; V: TRBV6-6; CDR3: CASSYSRQMNTEAFF; DNA: TGTGCCAGCAGTTACTCCAGACAGATGAACACTGAAGCTTTCTTT
size: NA; D: NA; J: TRBJ2-2; V: TRBV28; CDR3: CASSGNTGELFF; DNA: TGTGCCAGCAGTGGTAACACCGGGGAGCTGTTTTTT
size: NA; D: NA; J: TRBJ1-2; V: TRBV7-9; CDR3: CASSFEGLVYGYTF; DNA: TGTGCCAGCAGCTTCGAGGGGCTAGTCTATGGCTACACCTTC
size: NA; D: NA; J: TRBJ1-5; V: TRBV28; CDR3: CASSLVVQSNQPQHF; DNA: TGTGCCAGCAGTTTAGTGGTACAGAGCAATCAGCCCCAGCATTTT
size: NA; D: NA; J: TRBJ2-7; V: TRBV28; CDR3: CASSSWETPYEQYF; DNA: TGTGCCAGCAGCTCCTGGGAGACCCCCTACGAGCAGTACTTC
size: NA; D: NA; J: TRBJ2-7; V: TRBV7-6; CDR3: CASSQDRFLSYEQYF; DNA: TGTGCCAGCAGCCAAGACAGGTTTTTATCCTACGAGCAGTACTTC
size: NA; D: TRBD2; J: TRBJ2-1; V: TRBV19; CDR3: CASSIGREGVNEQFF; DNA: TGTGCCAGTAGTATAGGACGGGAGGGTGTCAATGAGCAGTTCTTC
size: once; D: NA; J: TRBJ1-2; V: TRBV5-1; CDR3: CASRFKGEDYGYTF; DNA: TGCGCCAGCAGATTCAAAGGGGAGGACTATGGCTACACCTTC
size: NA; D: NA; J: TRBJ2-1; V: TRBV19; CDR3: CASSIVATRASNEQFF; DNA: TGTGCCAGTAGTATAGTGGCAACCCGTGCTTCCAATGAGCAGTTCTTC
size: NA; D: NA; J: TRBJ2-7; V: TRBV28; CDR3: CASSTHRGWGQYF; DNA: TGTGCCAGCAGCACCCACCGAGGTTGGGGGCAGTACTTC
size: NA; D: TRBD2; J: TRBJ2-7; V: TRBV19; CDR3: CASSPAGSGRPYEQYF; DNA: TGTGCCAGTAGTCCGGCCGGGAGCGGGAGACCCTACGAGCAGTACTTC
size: once; D: NA; J: TRBJ2-7; V: TRBV4-1; CDR3: CASSLQGTSYSYEQYF; DNA: TGCGCCAGCAGCCTCCAGGGCACCTCTTACTCCTACGAGCAGTACTTC
size: NA; D: NA; J: TRBJ1-1; V: TRBV6-5; CDR3: CASSRWGGNTEAFF; DNA: TGTGCCAGCAGTCGCTGGGGGGGTAACACTGAAGCTTTCTTT
size: once; D: TRBD2; J: TRBJ2-5; V: TRBV4-2; CDR3: CASSLPLAGEETQYF; DNA: TGTGCCAGCAGCCTACCCCTAGCGGGAGAAGAGACCCAGTACTTC
size: NA; D: NA; J: TRBJ1-1; V: TRBV19; CDR3: CASSYGLGAEAFF; DNA: TGTGCCAGTAGTTACGGGCTGGGCGCTGAAGCTTTCTTT
size: NA; D: NA; J: TRBJ2-7; V: TRBV6-5; CDR3: CASSYSNMGEQYF; DNA: TGTGCCAGCAGTTACTCGAATATGGGCGAGCAGTACTTC
size: NA; D: NA; J: TRBJ1-3; V: TRBV4-1; CDR3: CASSQDGGTGNTIYF; DNA: TGCGCCAGCAGCCAAGATGGGGGTACCGGAAACACCATATATTTT
size: NA; D: NA; J: TRBJ1-2; V: TRBV6-1; CDR3: CASSDTGSQGYTF; DNA: TGTGCCAGCAGTGACACGGGGTCGCAGGGCTACACCTTC
size: NA; D: TRBD1; J: TRBJ1-5; V: TRBV6-6; CDR3: CASSLWDRGNQPQHF; DNA: TGTGCCAGCAGTTTATGGGACAGGGGGAATCAGCCCCAGCATTTT
size: NA; D: NA; J: TRBJ1-1; V: TRBV6-6; CDR3: CASTAWDTEAFF; DNA: TGTGCCAGCACTGCGTGGGACACTGAAGCTTTCTTT
size: NA; D: NA; J: TRBJ1-2; V: TRBV2; CDR3: CASSDILGYTF; DNA: TGTGCCAGCAGTGATATTCTTGGCTACACCTTC
size: NA; D: NA; J: TRBJ2-7; V: TRBV28; CDR3: CASSSPGSYEQYF; DNA: TGTGCCAGCAGTTCACCAGGTTCCTACGAGCAGTACTTC
size: NA; D: NA; J: TRBJ1-1; V: TRBV11-2; CDR3: CASSLAHGTEAFF; DNA: TGTGCCAGCAGCTTAGCTCACGGGACTGAAGCTTTCTTT
size: once; D: NA; J: TRBJ2-2; V: TRBV7-9; CDR3: CASSLVGVGELFF; DNA: TGTGCCAGCAGCTTAGTAGGCGTCGGGGAGCTGTTTTTT
size: NA; D: TRBD2; J: TRBJ2-2; V: TRBV7-9; CDR3: CASSLSREGTGELFF; DNA: TGTGCCAGCAGCTTATCGCGGGAGGGCACCGGGGAGCTGTTTTTT
size: NA; D: NA; J: TRBJ1-4; V: TRBV7-9; CDR3: CASSPGPTNEKLFF; DNA: TGTGCCAGCAGCCCGGGACCGACGAATGAAAAACTGTTTTTT
size: NA; D: NA; J: TRBJ1-2; V: TRBV6-6; CDR3: CASSSETSTYGYTF; DNA: TGTGCCAGCAGTTCGGAAACCTCGACCTATGGCTACACCTTC
size: NA; D: TRBD1; J: TRBJ2-7; V: TRBV27; CDR3: CASSQFGQGHEQYF; DNA: TGTGCCAGCAGTCAATTCGGACAGGGGCACGAGCAGTACTTC
size: NA; D: NA; J: TRBJ2-7; V: TRBV28; CDR3: CASSFFSSRNYEQYF; DNA: TGTGCCAGCAGTTTTTTTTCTAGCAGAAACTACGAGCAGTACTTC
size: NA; D: TRBD2; J: TRBJ2-7; V: TRBV6-5; CDR3: CASSYSSGSGEQYF; DNA: TGTGCCAGCAGTTACAGTAGCGGGTCCGGGGAGCAGTACTTC
size: NA; D: TRBD1; J: TRBJ2-7; V: TRBV13; CDR3: CASSAEQGAYEQYF; DNA: TGTGCCAGCAGCGCCGAACAGGGGGCGTACGAGCAGTACTTC
size: NA; D: NA; J: TRBJ1-2; V: TRBV9; CDR3: CASSVGPGKGYTF; DNA: TGTGCCAGCAGCGTAGGGCCCGGGAAGGGCTACACCTTC
size: NA; D: NA; J: TRBJ1-2; V: TRBV6-1; CDR3: CAGGGSLRFGYTF; DNA: TGTGCCGGTGGGGGGAGCCTCCGATTTGGCTACACCTTC
size: NA; D: NA; J: TRBJ2-3; V: TRBV5-4; CDR3: CASSSGTSTDTQYF; DNA: TGTGCCAGCAGTAGCGGAACTAGCACAGATACGCAGTATTTT
size: NA; D: NA; J: TRBJ1-5; V: TRBV15; CDR3: CATSREGDNQPQHF; DNA: TGTGCCACCAGCAGAGAGGGGGATAATCAGCCCCAGCATTTT
size: NA; D: TRBD1; J: TRBJ1-1; V: TRBV7-9; CDR3: CASSLARGQGASTEAFF; DNA: TGTGCCAGCAGCTTAGCGAGAGGGCAGGGGGCCTCCACTGAAGCTTTCTTT
size: NA; D: TRBD2; J: TRBJ2-7; V: TRBV27; CDR3: CASSYSAGGKTYEQYF; DNA: TGTGCCAGCAGTTACTCAGCGGGAGGGAAAACCTACGAGCAGTACTTC
size: NA; D: TRBD1; J: TRBJ2-7; V: TRBV4-2; CDR3: CASSQGNEGASSYEQYF; DNA: TGTGCCAGCAGCCAAGGGAATGAGGGGGCGAGTTCCTACGAGCAGTACTTC
size: few; D: NA; J: TRBJ1-5; V: TRBV27; CDR3: CASSGGGQPQHF; DNA: TGTGCCAGCAGCGGGGGTGGGCAGCCCCAGCATTTT
size: NA; D: TRBD1; J: TRBJ2-7; V: TRBV6-1; CDR3: CASTEGDRTTYEQYF; DNA: TGTGCCAGCACCGAGGGGGACAGGACTACCTACGAGCAGTACTTC